This T cell receptor (beta chain) came from a study of tumor and adjacent non-tumor tissue in lung cancer. Study at large: There were 12 adenocarcinoma, a couple of squamous cell carcinoma and 1 small cell lung cancer cases. On average, productive TCRbeta reads reached roughly 4.2 million per sample. Study-level results: Tumor tissue had significantly higher TCR diversity than normal lung.

TCRbeta libraries were built with three rounds of nested PCR, modified from ARM-PCR. A single record per CDR3 protein comes from TCRdb applying MiXCR to the multiplex PCR reads. This sample has tens of thousands of distinct CDR3 sequences, with over 60% found just once. On this clonotype itself: Its antigen is not identified. At one of its ends the junction is not consistent with the germline gene, which may arise from a read error.

The germline gives CDR1 ENHRY, CDR2 SYGVKD. The CDR3 has 16 residues. This sample's RNA came from whole unsorted tissue. More than 3 cm separated this lung sample from the edge of the tumor. Donors were chemotherapy-naive, newly diagnosed lung cancer surgical patients in China, August–late 2014. The source is a man in his 70s with non-small cell lung cancer. The sample consisted of distant non-tumor lung tissue. The rearrangement links TRBV10-3 to TRBJ2-4, with 9 positions matching TRBD1. The CDR3: CAISASTGGTGNVQYF. In DNA form, the CDR3 reads TGTGCCATTAGTGCATCCACAGGGGGCACGGGAAACGTTCAGTACTTC.